This T cell receptor (beta chain) emerged from a study of blood T cell repertoires in COVID-19. About the study: PBMCs, B-cell-depleted T cells, or T cells were the source of the cDNA or gDNA that made up the material.

The method was immunoSEQ multiplex PCR; TCRdb's version includes in-frame clones alone and lacks a portion of them. Of about 240,000 clones in the sample, roughly nine tenths were seen once. The CDR3 is 13 residues long. J gave up 6 bases and V 4 bases, and 4 bases lay outside the gene matches. Germline loops: CDR1 MNHEY, CDR2 SMNVEV (reference sequence). The source material was peripheral blood. The receptor comes from a man aged 55 to 69 with acute or convalescent COVID-19. This chain uses TRBV27 with TRBJ2-7, with 9 bases identical to TRBD1. The CDR3 DNA reads as TGTGCCAGCAGTTACAGGGGGCTGAGCGAGCAGTACTTC. Its translation is CASSYRGLSEQYF.